This passage covers 14 T cell receptor beta chains from one sample sequenced in a study of monozygotic twins with inflammatory bowel disease. TCRdb re-called the 5' RACE reads and gives one entry per CDR3 protein, without DNA. Reported are 140,000 to 150,000 distinct CDR3 sequences; the ten largest clones contain more than 0.95%. The sequenced material came from blood. Receptors originate from a human donor with ulcerative colitis or Crohn's disease, or a healthy co-twin of an affected twin (not recorded which).

The chain joins TRBV2 to TRBJ2-7; TCRdb's D call, TRBD2, is unchecked because there is no DNA. CDR1 is SNHLY, CDR2 FYNNEI, per germline. This CDR3 is 16 amino acids long. CDR3 residues: CASSVGTSGISYEQYF.

This rearrangement joins TRBV29-1 to TRBJ2-2; TCRdb reports TRBD1, a call that lacks DNA to check it against. The V gene's germline CDR1 is SQVTM and CDR2 ANQGSEA. This CDR3 spans 14 amino acids. This chain's CDR3 is CSVWQGVGTGELFF.

The rearrangement uses TRBV27 and TRBJ1-1. Germline V lookup: CDR1 MNHEY, CDR2 SMNVEV (reference sequence). The CDR3 has 15 amino acids. The CDR3 spells CASSKHEALHTEAFF.

This chain connects TRBV28 to TRBJ2-7; TCRdb outputs TRBD1, but without DNA this stays unchecked. The CDR3 runs to 13 residues. In germline, CDR1 is MDHEN, CDR2 SYDVKM. The CDR3 sequence is CASSLGAGNEQYF.

V is TRBV12-3 or TRBV12-4 and J is TRBJ2-3; TCRdb reports TRBD2, a call that lacks DNA to check it against. The CDR3 covers 12 residues. CDR3 protein: CATGLSTDTQYF.

The chain is built from TRBV7-3 and TRBJ2-2; TCRdb returns TRBD2, unconfirmable since there is no DNA. The germline V gene has CDR1 SGHTA and CDR2 FQGTGA. The CDR3 has 16 amino acids. The CDR3 loop reads CASSLNGGTNTGDLFF.

The chain couples TRBV4-3 to TRBJ1-4; the D call from TCRdb, TRBD1, cannot be confirmed without DNA. Germline V lookup: CDR1 LGHNA, CDR2 YSLEER. This CDR3 has 15 residues. The CDR3: CASSQDRQGWEKLFF.

The chain employs TRBV6-6 and TRBJ1-4; the D gene TCRdb calls, TRBD1, cannot be checked with no DNA. CDR1 is MNHNY and CDR2 is SVGAGI in the germline V gene (reference sequence). The CDR3 has 12 amino acids. The CDR3 spells CASTKGNEKLFF.

CDR3 sequence: CASSTPGDFLFSYEQYF. The chain couples TRBV28 to TRBJ2-7; TCRdb reports TRBD1, a call that lacks DNA to check it against. The germline CDR1 and CDR2 sequences are MDHEN and SYDVKM. This CDR3 spans 17 amino acids.

The CDR3 region is CASSYSPAYNEQFF. This chain uses TRBV6-2 or TRBV6-3 with TRBJ2-1; no DNA is available, so the TRBD1 call from TCRdb remains unchecked. The CDR3 contains 14 residues. Germline CDR1 MNHEY, CDR2 SVGEGT.

The J gene is TRBJ1-3, the V gene TRBV27. The CDR3 is 14 residues long. From germline, CDR1 is MNHEY and CDR2 SMNVEV (reference sequence). CDR3 region: CASSLRLGGNTIYF.

The chain employs TRBV19 and TRBJ2-3; TCRdb outputs TRBD2, but without DNA this stays unchecked. Germline V lookup: CDR1 LNHDA, CDR2 SQIVND (reference sequence). This CDR3 is 17 amino acids long. The CDR3 is CASRTPTSGRAKDTQYF.

Frequency places this clonotype as medium-sized. The V and J genes are TRBV20-1 and TRBJ1-5; TCRdb's D gene call, TRBD1, goes unchecked for lack of DNA. The CDR3 has 14 residues. The germline V gene encodes CDR1 DFQATT and CDR2 SNEGSKA (reference sequence). The CDR3 reads CSAAIKQGNQPQHF.

The rearrangement uses TRBV7-8 and TRBJ1-2. Germline values: CDR1 SGHVS, CDR2 FQNEAQ. The CDR3 is 13 residues long. The chain's CDR3 is CASSLAPGYGYTF. Together with reference TRBV7-8 and TRBJ1-2, the CDR3 gives the full variable domain: GAGVSQSPRYKVAKRGQDVALRCDPISGHVSLFWYQQALGQGPEFLTYFQNEAQLDKSGLPSDRFFAERPEGSVSTLKIQRTQQEDSAVYLCASSLAPGYGYTFGSGTRLTVV.